The entry that follows covers one T cell receptor (beta chain) sequence. At least ten counts were recorded for this clone. Its binding antigen is unknown. No base-level quality is on record; no much larger clone is a single base apart. The CDR3 has 14 amino acids, counting the end cysteine and phenylalanine. Only the CDR3 DNA is retained, 42 bases long and in frame from the first base. The V end loses 3 bases and the J end loses 0 bases, and a stretch of 9 bases separates them. From the germline V gene, CDR1 is SGHRS and CDR2 is YFSETQ. The High Capacity cDNA Reverse Transcription Kit was used to reverse transcribe all of the isolated RNA, meaning that expressed TCRB transcripts were what got sequenced. Naive, central memory and regulatory T cell samples underwent deep immunoSEQ sequencing, averaging about 3.57 million total reads per sample. Sorted cells were lysed in RLT buffer and RNA was extracted with DNase-treated RNeasy Micro or Mini kits, depending on cell number. To prevent cross-contamination, every cell subset was processed on its own, while patient and healthy donor samples were processed together. Using the immunoSEQ multiplex PCR, TCRB sequences were amplified from cDNA into 87-bp fragments spanning the CDR3 region. Sequencing of the amplicons was done on the Illumina HiSeq platform. Processing in the source paper ran as follows. Synthetic template baselines were used to correct PCR bias computationally, reads within Hamming distance 2 were collapsed, and singletons that could not be merged were discarded. Reads were aligned against IMGT to assign V, D and J genes, CDR3 length and insertions or deletions at six rearrangement sites. Clonotype counts were normalized to sorted cell number within each subset before computing true diversity and Gini coefficients with the tcR R package. The overlap coefficient, calculated on TCRB nucleotide sequences, was used to measure repertoire sharing. The clones in this table, taken by TCRdb from immuneACCESS, are in-frame only. Not every clone is retained; where verified, under half of the shortfall comes from an unresolved V gene, and the cause of the rest is unknown. The DNA was the basis for D and trimming; V, J and clone size are from that table. This sample has approximately 170,000 clones in its table, and about 7.9% of those were observed once. In total, the top ten clones hold approximately 0.5% of the sample.

This sample was taken from a study of beta chain features in type 1 diabetes (dated by TCRdb to the late 2010s). For the study in its entirety: Patients and healthy donors did not differ in mean age, gender distribution, total cell number or subset yield. A total of around 110,000,000 sorted cells were examined across all samples, and RNA yield correlated strongly with the number of cells per subset. In the study, TCRB repertoires of sorted circulating CD4+ T cell subsets from recently diagnosed type 1 diabetes patients were compared with those of matched healthy donors. Regulatory and stem cell-like memory subsets were obtained from only 8 patients and about 8 healthy donors, while naive and central memory subsets were obtained from all 30 or so donors. Overall study results and their limits: Because cDNA rather than genomic DNA was sequenced, highly expressing activated cells could have been over-represented, although no difference in activation and CD3 levels was found between groups. Patients with type 1 diabetes made fewer insertions and deleted more nucleotides at VDJ recombination sites, implying thymic rearrangement abnormalities. Shorter templates might be favored by PCR, yet because patient and control samples were amplified and corrected together, any such skew would affect both groups equally. HLA sub-analyses involved small numbers of individuals, so any influence of HLA type on TCRB rearrangement remained unresolved. Naive, central memory and regulatory TCRB repertoires appeared to be more similar among patients than among healthy donors. Type 1 diabetes patients showed a moderate but significant shortening of TCRB CDR3 length in all four CD4+ subsets.

A single peripheral blood draw of about 116 mL on average was collected from each donor into heparinised tubes. Using a panel that included CD45RO, CCR7, CD25, CD127, CD95 and CD27, naive, central memory, regulatory and stem cell-like memory CD4+ T cells were sorted on a BD FACSAria II. All sorted populations exceeded 95% purity. PBMCs were separated immediately by Lymphoprep density gradient centrifugation and were stained directly, without being cultured. To minimize batch effects, samples were stained and sorted in pairs, one healthy donor with one patient per experiment. The sequence was obtained from a man younger than 35 with type 1 diabetes. Rearrangement joined TRBV5-1 to TRBJ1-1; too little of a D gene remains to name it. The sequenced sample was central memory CD4+ T cells from blood. Here the CDR3 is given as CASSSDGMNTEAFF. The nucleotides read TGCGCCAGCAGCTCGGACGGGATGAACACTGAAGCTTTCTTT.